This is a list of T cell receptor beta chains from one sample in a study of cytomegalovirus exposure and HLA in healthy donors. Data came from immunoSEQ multiplex PCR; TCRdb stores just in-frame clones and leaves some out. Seen here are about 130,000 clones, 81% observed once, and the top ten hold 4%. The sample consisted of PBMCs. The receptors originated from a young man in good health and CMV-seropositive. Both conserved end residues are part of each CDR3. D genes are given only for firm matches. Clone size is given for some rows only: seen once, a few or many times, or a class if the clone is expanded.

J gene: TRBJ1-1
V gene: TRBV5-5
clone size: NA
D gene: NA
CDR3 protein: CASSLHTRENTEAFF
CDR3 DNA: TGTGCCAGCAGCCTACATACCAGGGAGAACACTGAAGCTTTCTTT

J gene: TRBJ2-3
V gene: TRBV4-3
clone size: NA
D gene: NA
CDR3 protein: CASSQTYRAEGDTQYF
CDR3 DNA: TGCGCCAGCAGCCAAACCTACAGGGCCGAAGGGGATACGCAGTATTTT

J gene: TRBJ2-7
V gene: TRBV6-1
clone size: NA
D gene: TRBD1
CDR3 protein: CASTGPGTGGYEQYF
CDR3 DNA: TGTGCCAGCACCGGCCCGGGGACAGGGGGCTACGAGCAGTACTTC

J gene: TRBJ2-1
V gene: TRBV13
clone size: NA
D gene: TRBD2
CDR3 protein: CASSSQLAGEGGPSYNEQFF
CDR3 DNA: TGTGCCAGCAGCTCCCAGCTAGCGGGAGAGGGGGGCCCCTCCTACAATGAGCAGTTCTTC

J gene: TRBJ1-1
V gene: TRBV6-6
clone size: NA
D gene: NA
CDR3 protein: CASSYLRATEAFF
CDR3 DNA: TGTGCCAGCAGTTACTTGAGGGCCACTGAAGCTTTCTTT

J gene: TRBJ2-7
V gene: TRBV7-9
clone size: NA
D gene: TRBD1
CDR3 protein: CAWGKGQGSSEQYF
CDR3 DNA: TGTGCCTGGGGAAAGGGACAGGGGTCCTCCGAGCAGTACTTC

J gene: TRBJ2-3
V gene: TRBV29-1
clone size: once
D gene: NA
CDR3 protein: CSVGATSSTDTQYF
CDR3 DNA: TGCAGCGTTGGGGCAACTTCTAGCACAGATACGCAGTATTTT

J gene: TRBJ2-5
V gene: TRBV5-6
clone size: NA
D gene: TRBD2
CDR3 protein: CASSAGTSEQETQYF
CDR3 DNA: TGTGCCAGCAGCGCGGGGACTAGCGAGCAAGAGACCCAGTACTTC

J gene: TRBJ2-7
V gene: TRBV27
clone size: NA
D gene: TRBD1
CDR3 protein: CANPGQGPYEQYF
CDR3 DNA: TGTGCCAACCCGGGACAGGGACCCTACGAGCAGTACTTC

J gene: TRBJ2-2
V gene: TRBV11-2
clone size: NA
D gene: NA
CDR3 protein: CASSLMVGSWLATGELFF
CDR3 DNA: TGTGCCAGCAGCTTGATGGTTGGGTCGTGGCTAGCAACCGGGGAGCTGTTTTTT

J gene: TRBJ2-7
V gene: TRBV6-5
clone size: NA
D gene: NA
CDR3 protein: CASSESGDIYEQYF
CDR3 DNA: TGTGCCAGCAGTGAATCGGGGGATATCTACGAGCAGTACTTC

J gene: TRBJ1-1
V gene: TRBV11-2
clone size: NA
D gene: NA
CDR3 protein: CASSLDLAYTEAFF
CDR3 DNA: TGTGCCAGCAGCTTAGATCTTGCGTACACTGAAGCTTTCTTT